A single sample gave rise to the 25 T cell receptor beta chains below, sequenced in a study of T cell responses to AZD1222 COVID-19 vaccine. Sequencing used immunoSEQ multiplex PCR; TCRdb keeps in-frame clones, though not all of them. The sample has some 100,000 clones; roughly 91% are singletons. The sample consisted of peripheral blood, taken on day 0 of AZD1222 vaccination. Every receptor here comes from an adult in good health.

The chain has TRBV19 and TRBJ2-5, with a tentative D call TRBD1 (5 bases). The V and J ends lost 1 base and 4 bases respectively, with 7 bases between them. The germline CDR1 and CDR2 sequences are LNHDA and SQIVND (reference sequence). This CDR3 has 13 residues. The CDR3 protein is CASSIGRAETQYF. CDR3 nucleotide sequence: TGTGCCAGTAGTATAGGCAGGGCAGAGACCCAGTACTTC.

V is TRBV10-1 and J is TRBJ1-5; D uncertain. Germline V gene data show CDR1 as WNHNN and CDR2 as SYGVQD (reference sequence). V was cut by 6 bases and J by 6 bases, with 18 bases left in between. The CDR3 sequence is 15 residues long. The CDR3 loop reads CASRENRDDRQPQHF. For the CDR3, the DNA is TGCGCCAGCAGGGAAAACAGAGATGATCGTCAGCCCCAGCATTTT.

The rearrangement joins TRBV9 to TRBJ1-1; tentative D call: TRBD1 (5 bases). Germline CDR1 and CDR2: SGDLS and YYNGEE. The CDR3 is 14 residues long. Trimming stripped 1 base from V and 4 bases from J, with 11 bases between. The CDR3 nucleotides read TGTGCCAGCAGCGTAAGGGGCAGCCTCACTGAAGCTTTCTTT. Protein product: CASSVRGSLTEAFF.

This chain joins TRBV28 and TRBJ1-1; unclear D gene. Germline V gene data show CDR1 as MDHEN and CDR2 as SYDVKM. This CDR3 is 12 amino acids long. V lost 7 bases and J 8 bases, leaving 14 bases between the germline ends. The CDR3 bases are TGTGCCAGCAACGCGGGGAGCCAAGAAGCTTTCTTT. It yields the protein CASNAGSQEAFF. The full variable domain, its missing parts supplied by reference TRBV28 and TRBJ1-1, is DVKVTQSSRYLVKRTGEKVFLECVQDMDHENMFWYRQDPGLGLRLIYFSYDVKMKEKGDIPEGYSVSREKKERFSLILESASTNQTSMYLCASNAGSQEAFFGQGTRLTVV.

The J gene is TRBJ1-5, the V gene TRBV13; no clear D. Trimming pared 5 bases from V and 6 bases from J, leaving 11 bases between. This CDR3 has 13 amino acids. Germline V CDR1 and CDR2: PRHDT, FYEKMQ (reference sequence). The CDR3 sequence: CASSITPSQPQHF. CDR3 nucleotide sequence: TGTGCCAGCAGCATTACGCCTAGTCAGCCCCAGCATTTT. The variable domain in full, with the rest retrieved from reference TRBV13 and TRBJ1-5, is AAGVIQSPRHLIKEKRETATLKCYPIPRHDTVYWYQQGPGQDPQFLISFYEKMQSDKGSIPDRFSAQQFSDYHSELNMSSLELGDSALYFCASSITPSQPQHFGDGTRLSIL.

V usage is TRBV2 and J usage is TRBJ1-1, with D perhaps matching TRBD1 (6 bases). Germline V gene sequence: CDR1 SNHLY, CDR2 FYNNEI. This CDR3 has 17 amino acids. V lost 4 bases, J lost 1 base, and 19 bases lay in between. The CDR3 bases are TGTGCCAGCAGTGTGGGAGCTGGCAGGGGAGGGAACACTGAAGCTTTCTTT. Amino acid sequence: CASSVGAGRGGNTEAFF.

The V gene is TRBV6-5, the J gene TRBJ1-4; tentative D call: TRBD1 (5 bases). The CDR3 is 15 amino acids. Germline values: CDR1 MNHEY, CDR2 SVGAGI. With 5 bases removed from V and 6 bases from J, the gap between germline ends came to 16 bases. DNA for the CDR3: TGTGCCAGCAGTCCCACCACCGGGACGGATGAAAAACTGTTTTTT. Residues: CASSPTTGTDEKLFF.

The chain is built from TRBV27 and TRBJ2-7, with no clear D. V was cut by 8 bases and J by 4 bases, with 12 bases left in between. The CDR3 consists of 12 residues. Germline loops: CDR1 MNHEY, CDR2 SMNVEV (reference sequence). The CDR3 protein is CASSGELYEQYF. As DNA, the CDR3 is TGTGCCAGCTCTGGGGAATTGTACGAGCAGTACTTC.

J is TRBJ2-4 and V is TRBV6-5, with a weak D call TRBD1 (5 bases). Germline CDR1 reads MNHEY; CDR2 reads SVGAGI. The V end was cut by 6 bases, the J end by 9 bases, with 12 bases between. This CDR3 contains 12 residues. The CDR3 is CASRDNSRIQYF. The CDR3 nucleotides read TGTGCCAGCAGGGACAACAGTCGCATTCAGTACTTC.

This clone was counted a few times. This chain connects TRBV9 to TRBJ2-1; D is perhaps TRBD1 (6 bases). CDR3 size: 13 residues. The V end lost 3 bases, the J end lost 5 bases, and 9 bases lay between the germline ends. CDR1 and CDR2 (germline): SGDLS, YYNGEE. CDR3 amino acids: CASSGRDNNEQFF. CDR3 bases: TGTGCCAGCAGCGGCCGGGACAACAATGAGCAGTTCTTC.

This clone turned up a few times. J is TRBJ1-3 and V is TRBV6-2 or TRBV6-3; D is unresolved. The CDR3 runs to 18 residues. V shed 6 bases and J shed 0 bases, with 21 bases lying between them. Per the germline V gene, CDR1 is MNHEY and CDR2 is SVGEGT. CDR3 bases: TGTGCCAGCAGCCCTCTCGGAACCCGATTTTACTCTGGAAACACCATATATTTT. It codes for CASSPLGTRFYSGNTIYF.

V usage is TRBV14 and J usage is TRBJ2-7; 8 nucleotides line up with TRBD1. This CDR3 comprises 13 residues. In germline, CDR1 is SGHDN, CDR2 FVKESK. V gave up 7 bases and J gave up 2 bases; unmatched junction bases: 4. The CDR3, as DNA: TGTGCCAGCAACATACAGGGGGCCTACGAGCAGTACTTC. Translated, it gives CASNIQGAYEQYF.

This sequence joins TRBV15 and TRBJ1-4; D remains ambiguous. Trimming stripped 2 bases from V and 4 bases from J, with 14 bases between. The CDR3 has 16 amino acids. Germline V gene data show CDR1 as LNHNV and CDR2 as YYDKDF (reference sequence). CDR3 loop: CATSRYEGTLNEKLFF. For the CDR3, the DNA is TGTGCCACCAGCAGATACGAAGGAACCCTTAATGAAAAACTGTTTTTT.

This sequence joins TRBV7-8 and TRBJ2-1; 8 positions agree with TRBD2. The junction had 14 bases not matched to a gene; V was cut back by 5 bases and J by 5 bases. The germline V gene encodes CDR1 SGHVS and CDR2 FQNEAQ. This CDR3 spans 17 amino acids. CDR3 region: CASSQRAAGGGHNEQFF. The DNA of the CDR3 is TGTGCCAGCAGCCAACGGGCGGCGGGAGGTGGCCACAATGAGCAGTTCTTC.

The chain has TRBV4-1 and TRBJ2-5; D perhaps matches TRBD1 (5 bases). V gave up 4 bases and J gave up 1 base, with 7 bases separating them. Looked up from germline, CDR1 is MGHRA and CDR2 is YSYEKL. This CDR3 has 13 amino acids. The CDR3 loop is CASSRTSQETQYF. CDR3 bases: TGCGCCAGCAGCCGGACATCCCAAGAGACCCAGTACTTC.

The chain uses TRBV5-4 and TRBJ2-7; a weak D match, TRBD1 (6 bases). V was cut by 2 bases and J by 5 bases, with 11 bases left in between. Germline loops: CDR1 SGHNT, CDR2 YYREEE (reference sequence). This CDR3 region has 13 residues. The chain's CDR3 is CASSFLQGDEQYF. The CDR3 DNA reads as TGTGCCAGCAGCTTCCTACAGGGAGACGAGCAGTACTTC.

The chain is built from TRBV30 and TRBJ2-1, with a possible D match to TRBD2 (5 bases). CDR1 is GTSNPN and CDR2 is SVGIG in the germline V gene (reference sequence). The germline V and J ends were trimmed by 0 bases and 6 bases, with 21 bases remaining between them. CDR3 length equals 17 residues. CDR3 sequence: CAWSVRLIEVGLNEQFF. In nucleotides, the CDR3 is TGTGCCTGGAGTGTACGCTTAATAGAGGTAGGACTCAATGAGCAGTTCTTC.

This clone was seen only once. J is TRBJ1-6 and V is TRBV7-9; TRBD1 might be the D (5 bases). V was cut by 1 base and J by 8 bases, with 9 bases left in between. Germline V CDR1 and CDR2: SEHNR, FQNEAQ (reference sequence). The CDR3 totals 14 residues. The CDR3 DNA reads TGTGCCAGCAGCTTAGATCAGGGCCATTCACCCCTCCACTTT. This translates into CASSLDQGHSPLHF.

This chain uses TRBV19 with TRBJ2-1; 9 bases match TRBD2. CDR1 is LNHDA and CDR2 is SQIVND in the germline V gene (reference sequence). The CDR3 spans 14 residues. V was pared by 4 bases and J by 2 bases, with 0 bases of the junction left unmatched. The CDR3 loop reads CASSSGRAYNEQFF. For the CDR3, the DNA is TGTGCCAGTAGTAGCGGGAGGGCCTACAATGAGCAGTTCTTC.

The chain carries TRBV24-1 and TRBJ2-1; 10 nucleotides agree with TRBD2. With V trimmed by 4 bases and J by 5 bases, 10 bases remained unmatched. The CDR3 has 17 amino acids. Germline CDR1 KGHDR, CDR2 SFDVKD. The DNA for the CDR3 is TGTGCCACCAGTGACCGTCCGCTAGCGGGAGTTCACAATGAGCAGTTCTTC. Its translation is CATSDRPLAGVHNEQFF.

This chain links TRBV6-5 with TRBJ1-4; possibly TRBD1 for D (5 bases). This CDR3 has 15 residues. From germline, CDR1 is MNHEY and CDR2 SVGAGI. V lost 8 bases and J lost 6, with 19 bases in between. DNA for the CDR3: TGTGCCAGCGGGAACGGTGGCGGGGGTGATGAAAAACTGTTTTTT. This sequence encodes CASGNGGGGDEKLFF.

V is TRBV30 and J is TRBJ1-3; D is ambiguous. The CDR3 is 15 residues long. Between the trimmed V and J ends, which lost 2 bases and 0 bases, there was a span of 11 bases. CDR1 is GTSNPN and CDR2 is SVGIG in the germline V gene (reference sequence). The CDR3 DNA reads TGTGCCTGGAGTTTTTCCGGCGACTCTGGAAACACCATATATTTT. Translating gives CAWSFSGDSGNTIYF.

V is TRBV18 and J is TRBJ1-2; D gene uncertain. The length of the CDR3 is 13 residues. Trimming cost V 2 bases and J 2 bases, with 6 bases left between them. The germline V gene has CDR1 KGHSH and CDR2 LQKENI. In nucleotides, the CDR3 is TGTGCCAGCTCACCATCGGGCAACTATGGCTACACCTTC. Its translation: CASSPSGNYGYTF. The whole variable domain, remainder taken from reference TRBV18 and TRBJ1-2, is NAGVMQNPRHLVRRRGQEARLRCSPMKGHSHVYWYRQLPEEGLKFMVYLQKENIIDESGMPKERFSAEFPKEGPSILRIQQVVRGDSAAYFCASSPSGNYGYTFGSGTRLTVV.

This CDR3 reads CASNTPGLAGGQQFF. The CDR3 bases are TGTGCCAGCAACACCCCGGGACTAGCGGGAGGGCAGCAGTTCTTC. The chain carries TRBV28 and TRBJ2-1, with 16 bases that match TRBD2. The CDR3 loop spans 15 amino acids. Germline trimming cut 7 bases from V and 11 bases from J; bases unmatched to any gene: 8. Germline V gives CDR1 MDHEN, CDR2 SYDVKM.

This chain uses TRBV7-9 with TRBJ2-6; unclear D gene. This CDR3 region has 16 residues. Trimming stripped 0 bases from V and 0 bases from J, with 6 bases between. Germline lookup yields CDR1 SEHNR and CDR2 FQNEAQ (reference sequence). The CDR3 sequence is CASSLARVSGANVLTF. CDR3 coding DNA: TGTGCCAGCAGCTTAGCTCGGGTCTCTGGGGCCAACGTCCTGACTTTC.